This TCR beta chain derives from a study of shared clonotypes between healthy human individuals. As regards this clone: The sample holds other DNA sequences that translate to the same CDR3.

Profiled with immunoSEQ multiplex PCR; TCRdb holds only in-frame clones, not every one. The data show 2 million to 2.5 million clones, about 95% seen once. Naive CD8 populations comprised CD45RO-negative cells positively selected for CCR7, excluding terminally differentiated effector memory CD45RA+ cells. Sequenced input: naive CD8+ T cells sorted from blood. The clonotype comes from a man aged 18 to 30 in good health.

The CDR3 DNA sequence: TGCGCCAGCAGCTTGGATTACACCGGGGAGCTGTTTTTT. It codes for CASSLDYTGELFF. The J gene is TRBJ2-2, the V gene TRBV5-1; no clear D gene. The germline V gene encodes CDR1 SGHRS and CDR2 YFSETQ. V lost 0 bases to trimming and J lost 3 bases, with 3 bases between them. This CDR3 is 13 amino acids long.